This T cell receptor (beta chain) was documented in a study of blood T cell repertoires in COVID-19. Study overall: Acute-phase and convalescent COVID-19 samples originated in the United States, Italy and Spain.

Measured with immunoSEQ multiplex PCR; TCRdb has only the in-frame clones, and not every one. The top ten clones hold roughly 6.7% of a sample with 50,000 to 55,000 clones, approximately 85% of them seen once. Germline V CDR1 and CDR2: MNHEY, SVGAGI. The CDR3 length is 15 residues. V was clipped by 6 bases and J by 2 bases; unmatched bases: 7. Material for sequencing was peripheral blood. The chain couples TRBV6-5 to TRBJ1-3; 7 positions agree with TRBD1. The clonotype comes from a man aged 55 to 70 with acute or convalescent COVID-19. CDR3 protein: CASSRDRVPGNTIYF. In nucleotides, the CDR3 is TGTGCCAGCAGCCGTGACAGGGTACCTGGAAACACCATATATTTT.